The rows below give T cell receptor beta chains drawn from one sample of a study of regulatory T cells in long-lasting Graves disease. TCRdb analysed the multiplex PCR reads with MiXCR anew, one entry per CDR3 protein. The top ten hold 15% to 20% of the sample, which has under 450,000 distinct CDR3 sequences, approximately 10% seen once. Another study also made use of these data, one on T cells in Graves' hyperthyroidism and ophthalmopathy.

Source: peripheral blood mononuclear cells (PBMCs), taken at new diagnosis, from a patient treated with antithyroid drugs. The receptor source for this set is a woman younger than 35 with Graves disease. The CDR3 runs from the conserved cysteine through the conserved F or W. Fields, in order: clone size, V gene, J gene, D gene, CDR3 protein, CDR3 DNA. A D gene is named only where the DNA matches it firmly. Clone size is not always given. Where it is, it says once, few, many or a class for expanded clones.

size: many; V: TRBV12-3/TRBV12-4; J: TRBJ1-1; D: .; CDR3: CASSFLDRNTEAFF; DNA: TGTGCCAGCAGTTTCCTCGACAGGAACACTGAAGCTTTCTTT
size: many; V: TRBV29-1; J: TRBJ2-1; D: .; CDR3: CSVASGAVEQFF; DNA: TGCAGCGTAGCGAGTGGAGCAGTTGAGCAGTTCTTC
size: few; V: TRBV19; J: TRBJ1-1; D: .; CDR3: CASIPGTANTEAFF; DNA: TGTGCCAGTATTCCGGGTACAGCGAACACTGAAGCTTTCTTT
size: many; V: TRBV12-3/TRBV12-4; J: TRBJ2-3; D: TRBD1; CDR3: CATSKTGEGDTQYF; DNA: TGTGCCACCTCGAAGACAGGGGAAGGAGATACGCAGTATTTT
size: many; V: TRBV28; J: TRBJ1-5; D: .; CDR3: CASSSARANQPQHF; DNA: TGTGCCAGCAGTAGTGCAAGGGCCAATCAGCCCCAGCATTTT
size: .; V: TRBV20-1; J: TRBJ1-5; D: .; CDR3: CSARDHLNNQPQHF; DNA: TGCAGTGCTAGAGACCATCTGAACAATCAGCCCCAGCATTTT
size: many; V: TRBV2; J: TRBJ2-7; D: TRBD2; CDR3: CASSEFGTSRYEQYF; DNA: TGTGCCAGCAGTGAGTTTGGGACTAGCAGGTACGAGCAGTACTTC
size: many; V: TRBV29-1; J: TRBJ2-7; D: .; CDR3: CSVATEVYEQYF; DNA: TGCAGCGTTGCAACGGAGGTCTACGAGCAGTACTTC
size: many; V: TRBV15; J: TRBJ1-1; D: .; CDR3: CATSRTVDTEAFF; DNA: TGTGCCACCAGCAGGACAGTCGACACTGAAGCTTTCTTT
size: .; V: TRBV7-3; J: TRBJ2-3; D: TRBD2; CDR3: CASSLAGGLGKDTQYF; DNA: TGTGCCAGCAGTTTGGCGGGGGGCCTCGGGAAAGATACGCAGTATTTT
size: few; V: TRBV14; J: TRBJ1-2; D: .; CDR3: CASSQIGLRQGQDYGYTF; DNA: TGTGCCAGCAGCCAAATCGGGCTGCGGCAGGGGCAAGACTATGGCTACACCTTC
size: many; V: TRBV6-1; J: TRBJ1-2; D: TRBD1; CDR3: CASRKGTVTYGYTF; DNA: TGTGCCAGCAGGAAGGGGACAGTAACCTATGGCTACACCTTC
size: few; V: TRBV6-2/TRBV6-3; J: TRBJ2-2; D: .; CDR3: CASTAFGAGELFF; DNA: .
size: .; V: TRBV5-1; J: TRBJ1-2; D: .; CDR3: CASKDFESYGYTF; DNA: TGCGCCAGCAAAGATTTTGAGTCTTATGGCTACACCTTC
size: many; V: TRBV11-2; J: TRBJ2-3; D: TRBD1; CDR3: CASSSKTGQDVKGWWRSTQYF; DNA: TGTGCCAGCAGCTCGAAGACGGGACAGGACGTCAAGGGGTGGTGGAGATCCACGCAGTATTTT
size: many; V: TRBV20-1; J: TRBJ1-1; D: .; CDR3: CSARDYPAVGEAFF; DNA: TGCAGTGCTAGAGATTACCCGGCGGTCGGGGAAGCTTTCTTT
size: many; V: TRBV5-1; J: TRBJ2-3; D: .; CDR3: CASSLGKDTQYF; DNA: TGTGCCAGCAGCTTGGGAAAGGATACGCAGTATTTT
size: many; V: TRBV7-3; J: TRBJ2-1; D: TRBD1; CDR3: CASSSGTGYYNEQFF; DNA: TGTGCCAGCAGCTCCGGGACAGGGTACTACAATGAGCAGTTCTTC
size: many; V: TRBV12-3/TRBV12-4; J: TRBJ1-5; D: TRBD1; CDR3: CASSRSPGQYSNQPQHF; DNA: TGTGCCAGCAGCCGCAGCCCGGGACAGTATAGCAATCAGCCCCAGCATTTT
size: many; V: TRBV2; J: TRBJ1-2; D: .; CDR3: CASSEPPGPSGGYTF; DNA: TGTGCCAGCAGTGAACCCCCGGGGCCCTCGGGCGGCTACACCTTC
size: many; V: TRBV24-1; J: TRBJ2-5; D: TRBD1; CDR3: CATSAPGQSRETQYF; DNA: TGTGCCACCAGTGCCCCGGGACAGTCCAGAGAGACCCAGTACTTC
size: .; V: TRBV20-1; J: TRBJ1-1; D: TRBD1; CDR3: CSVQTGVNTEAFF; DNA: TGCAGTGTTCAGACAGGGGTTAACACTGAAGCTTTCTTT
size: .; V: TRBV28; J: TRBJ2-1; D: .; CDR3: CASRSGGLPPVF; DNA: TGTGCCAGCCGGAGTGGGGGACTCCCACCGGTCTTC
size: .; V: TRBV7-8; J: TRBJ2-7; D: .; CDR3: CASSSGTSRVYEQYF; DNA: TGTGCCAGCAGCTCAGGTACCTCCAGGGTTTACGAGCAGTACTTC
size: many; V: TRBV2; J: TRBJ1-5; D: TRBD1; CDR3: CASSERGGWNQPQHF; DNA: TGTGCCAGCAGTGAGAGAGGGGGCTGGAATCAGCCCCAGCATTTT
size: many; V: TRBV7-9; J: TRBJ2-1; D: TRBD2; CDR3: CASSMIAGDDNEQFF; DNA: TGTGCCAGCAGCATGATAGCGGGAGACGACAATGAGCAGTTCTTC
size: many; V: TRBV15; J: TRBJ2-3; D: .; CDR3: CATSRDRFGGPADTQYF; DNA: TGTGCCACCAGCAGAGATAGGTTCGGGGGGCCAGCAGATACGCAGTATTTT
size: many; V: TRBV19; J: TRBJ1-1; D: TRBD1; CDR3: CASSMISGQGMNTEAFF; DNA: TGTGCCAGTAGTATGATATCGGGACAGGGGATGAACACTGAAGCTTTCTTT
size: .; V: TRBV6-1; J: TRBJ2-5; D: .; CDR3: CASSTFETQYF; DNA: TGTGCCAGCAGTACATTCGAGACCCAGTACTTC
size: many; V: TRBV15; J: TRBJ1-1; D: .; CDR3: CATSRDPQGWPHEAFF; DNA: TGTGCCACCAGCAGAGATCCTCAGGGTTGGCCCCATGAAGCTTTCTTT
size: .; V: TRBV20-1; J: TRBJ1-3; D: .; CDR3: CSARGPTEGGNTIYF; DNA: TGCAGTGCTAGGGGACCTACTGAGGGAGGAAACACCATATATTTT
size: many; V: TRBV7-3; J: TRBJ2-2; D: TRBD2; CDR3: CASSLRGGEFGELFF; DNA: TGTGCCAGCAGCTTACGGGGGGGAGAGTTCGGGGAGCTGTTTTTT
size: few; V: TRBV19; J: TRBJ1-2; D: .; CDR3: CASSTQIAYGYTF; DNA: TGTGCCAGTAGTACCCAAATCGCCTATGGCTACACCTTC
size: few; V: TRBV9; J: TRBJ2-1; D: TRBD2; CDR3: CASSAGPTSESYNEQFF; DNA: TGTGCCAGCAGCGCCGGACCGACTAGCGAGTCCTACAATGAGCAGTTCTTC
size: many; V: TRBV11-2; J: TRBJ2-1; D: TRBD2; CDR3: CASRGMAGVRNEQFF; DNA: TGTGCCAGCAGGGGGATGGCGGGAGTAAGGAATGAGCAGTTCTTC
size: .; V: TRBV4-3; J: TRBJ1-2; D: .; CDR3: CASSQAGQADYGYTF; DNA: TGCGCCAGCAGCCAAGCAGGGCAGGCCGACTATGGCTACACCTTC
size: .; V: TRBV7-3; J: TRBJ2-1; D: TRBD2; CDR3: CASSVSGTAYNEQFF; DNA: TGTGCCAGCAGCGTTAGCGGGACCGCCTACAATGAGCAGTTCTTC
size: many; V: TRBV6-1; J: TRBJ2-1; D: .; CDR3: CASSEQGYGSGNNNEQFF; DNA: TGTGCCAGCAGTGAGCAGGGGTATGGGAGCGGGAACAACAATGAGCAGTTCTTC
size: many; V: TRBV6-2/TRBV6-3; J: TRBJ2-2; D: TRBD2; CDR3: CASSPRLATDRVAGELFF; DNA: TGTGCCAGCAGCCCCAGACTAGCGACCGATCGGGTAGCCGGGGAGCTGTTTTTT
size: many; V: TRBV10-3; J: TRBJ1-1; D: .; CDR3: CAISPGHTEAFF; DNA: TGTGCCATCAGCCCAGGGCACACTGAAGCTTTCTTT
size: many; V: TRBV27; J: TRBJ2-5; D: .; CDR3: CASGVRTSQETQYF; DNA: TGTGCCAGCGGGGTCCGGACCAGCCAAGAGACCCAGTACTTC
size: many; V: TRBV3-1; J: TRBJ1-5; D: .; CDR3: CASSHRRDQPQHF; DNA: TGTGCCAGCAGCCACCGAAGGGATCAGCCCCAGCATTTT
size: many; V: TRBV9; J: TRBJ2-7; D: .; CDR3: CASSVVGDSEQYF; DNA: TGTGCCAGCAGCGTAGTTGGAGACAGCGAGCAGTACTTC
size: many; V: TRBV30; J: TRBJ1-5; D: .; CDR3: CAWSVPGAQPQHF; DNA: TGTGCCTGGAGTGTTCCCGGGGCTCAGCCCCAGCATTTT
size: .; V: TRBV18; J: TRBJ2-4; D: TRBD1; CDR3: CASSPSIDRAQLAKNIQYF; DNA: TGTGCCAGCTCCCCGAGTATCGACAGGGCCCAATTAGCCAAAAACATTCAGTACTTC
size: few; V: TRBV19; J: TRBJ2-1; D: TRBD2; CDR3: CASSIALAGLSSYNEQFF; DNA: TGTGCCAGTAGTATTGCACTAGCGGGACTAAGCTCCTACAATGAGCAGTTCTTC
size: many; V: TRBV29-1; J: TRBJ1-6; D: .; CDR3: CSVGQDRGAPLHF; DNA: TGCAGCGTTGGGCAGGACCGGGGAGCGCCCCTCCACTTT
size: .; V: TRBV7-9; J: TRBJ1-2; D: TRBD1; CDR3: CASSLPYDRDRGGYTF; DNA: TGTGCCAGCAGCTTACCGTACGACCGGGACAGGGGAGGCTACACCTTC